The 29 T cell receptor beta chains given below trace back to one sample, sequenced in a study of human T cells and chemical hapten exposure. Using its own MiXCR run on the RACE reads, TCRdb lists one record per CDR3 protein. This sample has some 200,000 distinct CDR3 sequences, with 20% to 25% found just once. Time point here: patch test 1, 2 weeks after DPC sensitization. Treatment of the sample: therapeutic diphenylcyclopropenone sensitization with weekly scalp DPC. The sample here was whole blood, taken in connection with sensitization to the hapten diphenylcyclopropenone (DPC). The origin of the receptors is a woman aged 45-65 years with alopecia areata. Some clones in this sample may be carry-over from other donors' samples.

This clonotype showed up just a few times. The chain uses TRBV18 and TRBJ1-1; TRBD1 agrees at 8 bases. Germline CDR1 is KGHSH and CDR2 is LQKENI. The CDR3 loop spans 14 amino acids. Unmatched junction bases numbered 4, after V lost 3 bases and J lost 4 bases. The CDR3 DNA follows: TGTGCCAGCTCACCCTTAGACAGGGGCACTGAAGCTTTCTTT. Translating it yields CASSPLDRGTEAFF.

This chain connects TRBV7-7 to TRBJ2-2; 11 nucleotides agree with TRBD2. Looked up from germline, CDR1 is SSHAT and CDR2 is FNYEAQ (reference sequence). Trimming took 5 bases from V and 3 from J; bases not matched to a gene: 5. There are 16 residues in the CDR3. CDR3 sequence reads: CASSPRSGRDTGELFF. In DNA, the CDR3 is TGTGCCAGCAGCCCCCGTAGCGGGAGGGACACCGGGGAGCTGTTTTTT. Based on the CDR3 plus reference TRBV7-7 and TRBJ2-2, the full variable domain is GAGVSQSPRYKVTKRGQDVTLRCDPISSHATLYWYQQALGQGPEFLTYFNYEAQPDKSGLPSDRFSAERPEGSISTLTIQRTEQRDSAMYRCASSPRSGRDTGELFFGEGSRLTVL.

This clonotype was detected a few times. The rearrangement joins TRBV3-1 to TRBJ1-1, with TRBD1 as a possible D gene (5 bases). CDR3 size: 13 residues. Germline V gene lookup returns CDR1 LGHDT and CDR2 YNNKEL (reference sequence). Trimming shortened V by 1 base and J by 6 bases, and 9 bases separated the two germline ends. For the CDR3, the DNA is TGTGCCAGCAGCCAAGTGGGGCGTTCTGAAGCTTTCTTT. It encodes CASSQVGRSEAFF. Drawing the rest from reference TRBV3-1 and TRBJ1-1, the complete variable domain is DTAVSQTPKYLVTQMGNDKSIKCEQNLGHDTMYWYKQDSKKFLKIMFSYNNKELIINETVPNRFSPKSPDKAHLNLHINSLELGDSAVYFCASSQVGRSEAFFGQGTRLTVV.

This clonotype was seen a few times. The rearrangement links TRBV5-1 to TRBJ2-3, with 7 bases lining up with TRBD1. Trimming took 3 bases from V and 2 from J; bases not matched to a gene: 6. Germline CDR1 SGHRS, CDR2 YFSETQ. CDR3 length: 15 residues. CDR3 sequence (DNA): TGCGCCAGCAGCTCCGACAGGGTCCTCACAGATACGCAGTATTTT. Its protein is CASSSDRVLTDTQYF.

A few counts support this clonotype. J is TRBJ1-1 and V is TRBV29-1; D is ambiguous. V was cut by 4 bases and J by 3 bases, with 12 bases left in between. This CDR3 is built from 13 residues. The germline CDR1 and CDR2 sequences are SQVTM and ANQGSEA. Written as DNA, the CDR3 is TGCAGCGTTGCTTATACGGGGTACACTGAAGCTTTCTTT. This codes for CSVAYTGYTEAFF.

The V call is TRBV25-1, the J call TRBJ2-2; D is unresolved. CDR3 size: 15 residues. V was clipped by 4 bases and J by 3 bases, with 12 bases between them. CDR1 is MGHDK and CDR2 is SYGVNS in the germline V gene. Written as DNA, the CDR3 is TGTGCCAGCAGTGGAGCGTTTCGGGACACCGGGGAGCTGTTTTTT. This codes for CASSGAFRDTGELFF.

This clonotype was seen more than once but under ten times. V is TRBV20-1 and J is TRBJ1-5, with D maybe TRBD1 (5 bases). The germline V and J ends were trimmed by 0 bases and 6 bases, with 9 bases remaining between them. Germline lookup yields CDR1 DFQATT and CDR2 SNEGSKA (reference sequence). CDR3 length: 13 residues. The CDR3 spells CSARDSGLQPQHF. CDR3 in DNA: TGCAGTGCTAGAGATTCGGGGCTTCAGCCCCAGCATTTT.

The chain joins TRBV10-3 to TRBJ1-1; D perhaps matches TRBD1 (5 bases). V lost 4 bases and J 1 base, leaving 10 bases between the germline ends. The CDR3 totals 14 residues. Germline-derived CDR1 and CDR2 are ENHRY and SYGVKD. This chain's CDR3 is CAISARRENTEAFF. The CDR3 bases are TGTGCCATCAGTGCTCGCAGGGAGAACACTGAAGCTTTCTTT.

V gene TRBV11-1 combines with J gene TRBJ2-1; D possibly matches TRBD1 or TRBD2 (5 bases each). Germline lookup yields CDR1 SGHAT and CDR2 FQDESV (reference sequence). V was pared by 3 bases and J by 7 bases, with 16 bases between. This CDR3 is built from 15 residues. CDR3 nucleotides: TGTGCCAGCAGCTTGCCCATTTGGGGGTTTAATGAGCAGTTCTTC. Translated, it gives CASSLPIWGFNEQFF.

This clonotype was detected a few times. The chain carries TRBV6-1 and TRBJ1-6, with 8 bases matching TRBD1. The V segment lost 2 bases and the J segment 9 bases; nucleotides outside the gene matches: 12. The CDR3 has 17 amino acids. Germline V gives CDR1 MNHNS, CDR2 SASEGT. CDR3 protein: CASSEPQTGVKSSPLHF. CDR3 DNA: TGTGCCAGCAGTGAACCCCAGACAGGGGTAAAGAGTTCACCCCTCCACTTT.

This clonotype has more than one count but fewer than ten. V is TRBV6-2 or TRBV6-3 and J is TRBJ1-1; tentative D call: TRBD1 (5 bases). Germline V gene data show CDR1 as MNHEY and CDR2 as SVGEGT. The CDR3 runs 11 residues. V lost 10 bases, J lost 6 bases, and 12 bases lay in between. CDR3 loop: CATHWGAEAFF. In nucleotides, the CDR3 is TGTGCCACCCATTGGGGGGCTGAAGCTTTCTTT.

This chain joins TRBV10-3 and TRBJ1-1; D remains ambiguous. Germline loops: CDR1 ENHRY, CDR2 SYGVKD. Trimming left V 1 base short and J 4 bases short, with 1 base between. This CDR3 is 11 amino acids long. CDR3: CAISEFTEAFF. CDR3 nucleotide sequence: TGTGCCATCAGTGAGTTCACTGAAGCTTTCTTT.

The genes are TRBV27 and TRBJ2-3; possible D gene TRBD1, 6 bases. Germline-derived CDR1 and CDR2 are MNHEY and SMNVEV (reference sequence). Between the trimmed V and J ends, which lost 5 bases and 5 bases, there was a span of 14 bases. The CDR3 spans 14 residues. The CDR3 loop reads CASSRQAEGDTQYF. In DNA form, the CDR3 reads TGTGCCAGCAGTCGACAGGCCGAAGGAGATACGCAGTATTTT.

The V call is TRBV7-8, the J call TRBJ1-1; D uncertain. CDR1 is SGHVS and CDR2 is FQNEAQ in the germline V gene. This CDR3 spans 16 amino acids. Trimming took off 5 bases at V and 0 bases at J, with 16 bases between the two ends. The CDR3 DNA sequence: TGTGCCAGCAGCCCCTCCCCAGCAACTTTGAACACTGAAGCTTTCTTT. It encodes CASSPSPATLNTEAFF.

The CDR3 sequence: CSVVGTLHVEQYF. The DNA of the CDR3 is TGCAGCGTTGTTGGGACCCTCCATGTCGAGCAGTACTTC. V usage is TRBV29-1 and J usage is TRBJ2-7, with D perhaps being TRBD1 or TRBD2 (5 bases each). Trimming took off 4 bases at V and 6 bases at J, with 16 bases between the two ends. Germline lookup yields CDR1 SQVTM and CDR2 ANQGSEA. The CDR3 has 13 residues.

Here the CDR3 reads CASSLATLGTNEKLFF. CDR3 nucleotide sequence: TGCGCCAGCAGCTTGGCCACCCTGGGAACTAATGAAAAACTGTTTTTT. This chain connects TRBV5-1 to TRBJ1-4, with D hard to call. The germline gives CDR1 SGHRS, CDR2 YFSETQ. Trimming stripped 0 bases from V and 1 base from J, with 10 bases between. The CDR3 runs to 16 residues.

The chain recombines TRBV11-2 with TRBJ2-1; 8 nucleotides line up with TRBD2. The V segment lost 5 bases and the J segment 1 base; nucleotides outside the gene matches: 10. Germline CDR1 and CDR2: SGHAT and FQNNGV. This CDR3 contains 17 residues. The CDR3 DNA reads as TGTGCCAGCAGCCCGAGCGGACCGGGAGGGTCCTACAATGAGCAGTTCTTC. Amino acids: CASSPSGPGGSYNEQFF. The full variable domain, rest sourced from reference TRBV11-2 and TRBJ2-1, is EAGVAQSPRYKIIEKRQSVAFWCNPISGHATLYWYQQILGQGPKLLIQFQNNGVVDDSQLPKDRFSAERLKGVDSTLKIQPAKLEDSAVYLCASSPSGPGGSYNEQFFGPGTRLTVL.

The rearrangement links TRBV7-9 to TRBJ2-7, with 8 bases fitting TRBD1. Looked up from germline, CDR1 is SEHNR and CDR2 is FQNEAQ (reference sequence). J lost 3 bases, V lost 2 bases, and 3 bases had no gene match. The CDR3 spans 14 residues. This CDR3 is CASSLTGGRYEQYF. The DNA for the CDR3 is TGTGCCAGCAGCTTAACAGGGGGGCGCTACGAGCAGTACTTC.

This sequence joins TRBV20-1 and TRBJ1-2; D is unclear. Trimming cost V 0 bases and J 0 bases, with 14 bases left between them. Germline assignment: CDR1 DFQATT and CDR2 SNEGSKA (reference sequence). The CDR3 runs to 16 residues. CDR3 DNA sequence: TGCAGTGCTAGAGATGGTCGCCAGGAAGCTAACTATGGCTACACCTTC. Protein: CSARDGRQEANYGYTF.

V gene TRBV20-1 combines with J gene TRBJ2-7; 10 bases fit TRBD2. The V segment lost 3 bases and the J segment 4 bases; nucleotides outside the gene matches: 3. Germline CDR1 and CDR2: DFQATT and SNEGSKA (reference sequence). This CDR3 is 13 amino acids long. CDR3 amino acids: CSARASGRYEQYF. The CDR3 DNA follows: TGCAGTGCTAGGGCTAGCGGGAGATACGAGCAGTACTTC.

This clonotype was seen only a few times. The gene calls are TRBV5-1 and TRBJ1-2; no firm D call. V lost 0 bases and J 5 bases, leaving 14 bases between the germline ends. This CDR3 region has 15 residues. The germline V gene has CDR1 SGHRS and CDR2 YFSETQ. In nucleotides, the CDR3 is TGCGCCAGCAGCTTGGAGGGTTGGGGTGTGTATGGCTACACCTTC. Amino acid sequence: CASSLEGWGVYGYTF.

This chain uses TRBV12-3 or TRBV12-4 with TRBJ1-3; D is undetermined. The V end was cut by 6 bases, the J end by 4 bases, with 13 bases between. CDR3 length: 14 amino acids. CDR3: CASRRRLLGNTIYF. The DNA for the CDR3 is TGTGCCAGCAGGAGGAGATTATTGGGAAACACCATATATTTT.

V is TRBV2 and J is TRBJ1-2, with D tentatively TRBD1 (5 bases). Trimming cost V 8 bases and J 2 bases, with 9 bases left between them. The CDR3 has 12 residues. Looked up from germline, CDR1 is SNHLY and CDR2 is FYNNEI. CDR3 residues: CASLGRNYGYTF. The CDR3 DNA is TGTGCCAGCCTGGGACGAAACTATGGCTACACCTTC. The entire variable domain, with the rest obtained from reference TRBV2 and TRBJ1-2, is as follows: EPEVTQTPSHQVTQMGQEVILRCVPISNHLYFYWYRQILGQKVEFLVSFYNNEISEKSEIFDDQFSVERPDGSNFTLKIRSTKLEDSAMYFCASLGRNYGYTFGSGTRLTVV.

This clonotype was seen only a few times. The rearrangement links TRBV19 to TRBJ2-1, with TRBD2 matching over 8 bases. Germline-derived CDR1 and CDR2 are LNHDA and SQIVND (reference sequence). This CDR3 comprises 15 residues. The J segment lost 1 base and the V segment lost 6 bases, leaving 5 bases of the junction unmatched. CDR3 DNA: TGTGCCAGTAGATTAGCGGGGAGGTCCTACAATGAGCAGTTCTTC. It specifies CASRLAGRSYNEQFF.

There are a few counts of this clonotype. This chain links TRBV6-5 with TRBJ2-1; 13 bases align to TRBD2. The J segment lost 15 bases and the V segment lost 5 bases, leaving 7 bases of the junction unmatched. Germline lookup yields CDR1 MNHEY and CDR2 SVGAGI. The length of the CDR3 is 13 residues. This chain's CDR3 is CASSPRTSGRGFF. In DNA form, the CDR3 reads TGTGCCAGCAGTCCAAGGACTAGCGGGAGAGGGTTCTTC.

The V gene is TRBV12-3 or TRBV12-4, the J gene TRBJ1-1, with D possibly being TRBD1 (5 bases). The germline V and J ends were trimmed by 7 bases and 7 bases, with 16 bases remaining between them. The CDR3 extends over 13 amino acids. CDR3 amino acids: CASNTGLTFEAFF. CDR3 in DNA: TGTGCCAGCAATACAGGCCTGACCTTTGAAGCTTTCTTT.

This clonotype appeared a few times. The genes are TRBV20-1 and TRBJ2-7; TRBD2 agrees at 12 bases. Germline lookup yields CDR1 DFQATT and CDR2 SNEGSKA (reference sequence). The CDR3 totals 15 residues. V lost 5 bases, J lost 1 base, and 6 bases stayed unmatched. The CDR3 loop is CSALSGLAGSYEQYF. CDR3 bases: TGCAGTGCTCTTAGTGGACTAGCGGGGTCCTACGAGCAGTACTTC.

This CDR3 is CASSSGKWQGAMGTFYNEQFF. CDR3 nucleotides: TGTGCCAGCAGCTCCGGTAAATGGCAGGGGGCCATGGGAACCTTCTACAATGAGCAGTTCTTC. This chain links TRBV7-9 with TRBJ2-1, with 8 nucleotides matching TRBD1. The CDR3 runs 21 residues. V gave up 4 bases and J gave up 3 bases; unmatched junction bases: 23. Germline V lookup: CDR1 SEHNR, CDR2 FQNEAQ (reference sequence).

This clonotype was seen a handful of times. The chain carries TRBV12-3 or TRBV12-4 and TRBJ2-1, with 11 positions matching TRBD2. Trimming cost V 3 bases and J 6 bases; bases outside gene matches: 7. The CDR3 spans 16 residues. The CDR3: CASSFPRLAGSNEQFF. As DNA, the CDR3 is TGTGCCAGCAGTTTCCCTAGACTAGCGGGGAGCAATGAGCAGTTCTTC.